The next 6 T cell receptor beta chains were all read from a single sample in a study of cytomegalovirus exposure and HLA in healthy donors. Using immunoSEQ multiplex PCR, the repertoire was profiled, and TCRdb retains in-frame clones only, with some absent. The sample has 200,000 to 300,000 clones; roughly 87% are singletons. Sequencing was done on a sample of PBMCs. The source is a man aged 18 to 35 in good health and CMV-seropositive.

The V gene is TRBV28, the J gene TRBJ1-1; D possibly corresponds to TRBD1 (6 bases). V dropped 6 bases and J dropped 7 bases, with 27 bases sitting between them. The CDR3 is made up of 17 amino acids. In germline, CDR1 is MDHEN, CDR2 SYDVKM. This chain's CDR3 is CASSSPGRQVGRFEAFF. CDR3 nucleotides: TGTGCCAGCAGCTCCCCAGGGAGACAGGTGGGACGATTTGAAGCTTTCTTT.

The rearrangement joins TRBV5-4 to TRBJ2-7, with D possibly being TRBD1 (6 bases). The CDR3 loop spans 12 amino acids. The ends were cut back, 3 bases at V and 5 bases at J, with 9 bases in the middle. Germline CDR1 is SGHNT and CDR2 is YYREEE (reference sequence). CDR3 protein: CASSWAGDEQYF. CDR3 DNA: TGTGCCAGCAGCTGGGCAGGGGACGAGCAGTACTTC. The full variable domain, rest sourced from reference TRBV5-4 and TRBJ2-7, is ETGVTQSPTHLIKTRGQQVTLRCSSQSGHNTVSWYQQALGQGPQFIFQYYREEENGRGNFPPRFSGLQFPNYSSELNVNALELDDSALYLCASSWAGDEQYFGPGTRLTVT.

V and J are TRBV6-1 and TRBJ2-5; D gene unclear. Germline V gives CDR1 MNHNS, CDR2 SASEGT. This CDR3 is built from 17 residues. Trimming took 1 base from V and 4 from J, leaving 19 bases between them. The CDR3 sequence is CASSEVGVTNGVETQYF. The CDR3 DNA reads TGTGCCAGCAGTGAAGTCGGAGTCACAAACGGAGTAGAGACCCAGTACTTC.

The chain recombines TRBV4-3 with TRBJ1-2; D might be TRBD1 (5 bases). CDR3 length: 15 residues. The V gene's germline CDR1 is LGHNA and CDR2 YSLEER. Trimming stripped 1 base from V and 0 bases from J, with 9 bases between. CDR3 loop: CASSQGQFTNYGYTF. In DNA, the CDR3 is TGCGCCAGCAGCCAAGGACAGTTTACTAACTATGGCTACACCTTC.

The genes are TRBV30 and TRBJ2-2; 11 bases match TRBD1. This CDR3 is 15 amino acids long. The trim removed 2 bases at V and 8 bases at J, leaving 7 bases unmatched. Per the germline V gene, CDR1 is GTSNPN and CDR2 is SVGIG (reference sequence). CDR3 residues: CAWSIGTGGYGELFF. The DNA for the CDR3 is TGTGCCTGGAGTATAGGGACAGGGGGTTATGGGGAGCTGTTTTTT.

The chain has TRBV2 and TRBJ1-5; D gene uncertain. Per germline, CDR1 SNHLY and CDR2 FYNNEI. The V end lost 1 base, the J end lost 3 bases, and 7 bases lay between the germline ends. The CDR3 length is 14 residues. The CDR3 DNA is TGTGCCAGCAGTGAAGGACGGTTCAATCAGCCCCAGCATTTT. The encoded protein is CASSEGRFNQPQHF.